These T cell receptor beta chains were read from a single sample in a study of vaccination and CD4 T cells after COVID-19. Their specific antigens are unknown. TCRdb processed the PCR reads anew with MiXCR; each CDR3 protein has one entry. This sample has under 15,000 distinct CDR3 sequences, with more than 30% found just once. The material sequenced was CD4+ T cells from blood, cultured in vitro, taken after SARS-CoV-2 vaccination. Receptors originate from a human donor who had recovered from COVID-19. Both conserved end residues are part of each CDR3. A D gene is named only where the DNA matches it firmly. A row's size may be missing; if present it is once, few, many or a size class.

TGTGCCAGTAGTACTCAGGTTCAGAACACTGAAGCTTTCTTT,CASSTQVQNTEAFF,NA,TRBV19,NA,TRBJ1-1
TGTGCCAGTAGTATCAGCGGGGACAATGAGCAGTTCTTC,CASSISGDNEQFF,TRBD2,TRBV19,few,TRBJ2-1
TGCAGTGCGTACGCGGAGACCCAGTACTTC,CSAYAETQYF,NA,TRBV20-1,NA,TRBJ2-5
TGTGCCAGCAGAGAAACCGGACTAGCGGGAGCCTCCTACAATGAGCAGTTCTTC,CASRETGLAGASYNEQFF,TRBD2,TRBV6-1,NA,TRBJ2-1
TGTGCCAGCAGTTACTCGATATTTTCTAGCGCAAAGAGAGATACGCAGTATTTT,CASSYSIFSSAKRDTQYF,NA,TRBV6-5,few,TRBJ2-3
TGTGCCAGCAGTCCAGGCGCGAGCAGGGGAAACGAGCAGTACTTC,CASSPGASRGNEQYF,NA,TRBV5-6,NA,TRBJ2-7
TGCAGCGTTCGAGGGGGCTCGAATTCACCCCTCCACTTT,CSVRGGSNSPLHF,TRBD1,TRBV29-1,NA,TRBJ1-6
TGTGCCAGCAGCGCCCCTGGGGAGCTGTTTTTT,CASSAPGELFF,NA,TRBV7-2,few,TRBJ2-2
TGTGCCAGCAGGTCAGCGGGAGTCGGCTACAATGAGCAGTTCTTC,CASRSAGVGYNEQFF,TRBD2,TRBV27,NA,TRBJ2-1
TGCGCCAGCAGCATCGACAGGGGGCTGAGTGAGCAGTACTTC,CASSIDRGLSEQYF,TRBD1,TRBV5-1,NA,TRBJ2-7
TGTGCTAGCAGCCCTTACACGGAACACTATGGCTACACCTTC,CASSPYTEHYGYTF,NA,TRBV7-2,NA,TRBJ1-2
TGTGCCAGCAGCCGGGACAGACAAGAGACCCAGTACTTC,CASSRDRQETQYF,TRBD1,TRBV7-8,NA,TRBJ2-5
TGCAGTGCTAGAGGTTCTTACTCATCCGGGACTAGCAGCACAGATACGCAGTATTTT,CSARGSYSSGTSSTDTQYF,TRBD2,TRBV20-1,NA,TRBJ2-3
TGTGCCAGCAGTAACAGGGAGACTTCACCCCTCCACTTT,CASSNRETSPLHF,NA,TRBV27,few,TRBJ1-6
TGTGCCAGCAGTGGAAGAGGGGAGCTGTTTTTT,CASSGRGELFF,NA,TRBV28,NA,TRBJ2-2
TGTGCCAGCAGTTTAGAGTCCGGAGGCAGCTCCTACGAGCAGTACTTC,CASSLESGGSSYEQYF,NA,TRBV27,few,TRBJ2-7
TGTGCCAGTAGAACCGGGACTTATCAGCCCCAGCATTTT,CASRTGTYQPQHF,NA,TRBV19,few,TRBJ1-5
TGCGCCAGCAGCCAATCAGGACTAGCGGGAGTGTCCGATACGCAGTATTTT,CASSQSGLAGVSDTQYF,TRBD2,TRBV4-1,few,TRBJ2-3
TGTGCCAGCAGCCCCCGACTAGCGCAAAATATGGGGGAGACCCAGTACTTC,CASSPRLAQNMGETQYF,TRBD2,TRBV14,NA,TRBJ2-5
TGTGCCAGCAGTTCCAGCGCAGGGCCCCATTACAATCAGCCCCAGCATTTT,CASSSSAGPHYNQPQHF,NA,TRBV28,NA,TRBJ1-5
TGTGCCAGCAGCTCCGCCGGGACAGACTATCCTGAAGCTTTCTTT,CASSSAGTDYPEAFF,TRBD1,TRBV7-3,NA,TRBJ1-1
TGTGCCACCAGCAGCCCCGCAGGGTACGGCACCGGGGAGCTGTTTTTT,CATSSPAGYGTGELFF,NA,TRBV15,few,TRBJ2-2
TGTGCCAGCACCCTTCAAGAGACCCAGTACTTC,CASTLQETQYF,NA,TRBV6-2/TRBV6-3,NA,TRBJ2-5
TGTGCCAGCAGCGCAGGGGGGTCGACTAGTCACCAGCAGTTCTTC,CASSAGGSTSHQQFF,NA,TRBV7-8,NA,TRBJ2-1
TGTGCCAGTAAGGGCCAGGGGGCCTACGAGCAGTACTTC,CASKGQGAYEQYF,TRBD1,TRBV19,NA,TRBJ2-7
TGTGCCAGCAGTGAAGGGGAGAGCCTTCAGTACTTC,CASSEGESLQYF,NA,TRBV6-1,few,TRBJ2-4
TGTGCCAGCAGCTCCAGGGCAGCCTCTAATGAAAAACTGTTTTTT,CASSSRAASNEKLFF,NA,TRBV27,medium-sized,TRBJ1-4
TGTGCCAGCAGTAATTATAGGCTTCGGCAGGGATCAAACTATGGCTACACCTTC,CASSNYRLRQGSNYGYTF,NA,TRBV12-3/TRBV12-4,NA,TRBJ1-2
TGTGCCAGCAGCTTAGGTTTTATCGGGCCCCGCTCCTACGAGCAGTACTTC,CASSLGFIGPRSYEQYF,NA,TRBV11-2,NA,TRBJ2-7
TGTGCCAGCAGTGTCCAGGGGGGGAACACTGAAGCTTTCTTT,CASSVQGGNTEAFF,TRBD1,TRBV6-1,NA,TRBJ1-1
TGTGCCACCAGCAGACCTGCGGGTACCGACGAGCAGTACTTC,CATSRPAGTDEQYF,NA,TRBV15,NA,TRBJ2-7
TGTGCCAGCAGCTTAGGTGGGGCAGGAATAGAGACCCAGTACTTC,CASSLGGAGIETQYF,NA,TRBV11-3,NA,TRBJ2-5
TGTGCCATCAGTGGAGGAGAGACAGCCTCCTACGAGCAGTACTTC,CAISGGETASYEQYF,NA,TRBV10-3,NA,TRBJ2-7
TGTGCCAGCAACCGACTAGCGGGAGCGTCCGGGGAGCAGTACTTC,CASNRLAGASGEQYF,TRBD2,TRBV6-1,NA,TRBJ2-7
TGTGCCAGTAGCCCGGGACAGGGACAGCCCCAGCATTTT,CASSPGQGQPQHF,TRBD1,TRBV19,NA,TRBJ1-5
TGTGCCAGCAGCCCAGCATTCGGTGTTACGGAAAAACTGTTTTTT,CASSPAFGVTEKLFF,NA,TRBV7-2,NA,TRBJ1-4
TGCGCCAGCAGCCAAGAGTCCCACTATCCGCCTGAGCAGTTCTTC,CASSQESHYPPEQFF,NA,TRBV4-1,once,TRBJ2-1
TGTGCCAGCTCACCATTGCAAGAGACCCAGTACTTC,CASSPLQETQYF,NA,TRBV18,NA,TRBJ2-5
TGTGCCAGCAGTAATAGCGGGAGAACGGTCGAGCAGTACTTC,CASSNSGRTVEQYF,TRBD2,TRBV5-4,NA,TRBJ2-7
TGTGCCAGCAGTCGAGGACTAGCGGGAGGGTCGGGGACCCAGTACTTC,CASSRGLAGGSGTQYF,TRBD2,TRBV6-1,NA,TRBJ2-5
TGTGCCAGCAGCTTGAGGCAGGGCGCTGGCAATCAGCCCCAGCATTTT,CASSLRQGAGNQPQHF,NA,TRBV5-8,few,TRBJ1-5
TGTGCCAGCAGACTCCCGGGACAGAATGTCTATGGCTACACCTTC,CASRLPGQNVYGYTF,TRBD1,TRBV6-2/TRBV6-3,NA,TRBJ1-2
TGCAGTGCTAGGGGTCCTACTCCAACTAATGAAAAACTGTTTTTT,CSARGPTPTNEKLFF,NA,TRBV20-1,NA,TRBJ1-4
TGTGCCAGCAGCTTAGAGAGACAGGGTAATTCACCCCTCCACTTT,CASSLERQGNSPLHF,TRBD1,TRBV7-9,NA,TRBJ1-6
TGTGCCAGCAGCCGATACCTCAATTCCCAGTTTACCCAGGGGAATCAGAACACCGGGGAGCTGTTTTTT,CASSRYLNSQFTQGNQNTGELFF,NA,TRBV7-9,NA,TRBJ2-2
TGCGCCAGCAGCCACGCTCTCATGGTGGGACAGGGGAGCTACGAGCAGTACTTC,CASSHALMVGQGSYEQYF,TRBD1,TRBV4-1,NA,TRBJ2-7
TGTGCCAGCAGTAAAAGGGGGCCGACGGCCAAAAACATTCAGTACTTC,CASSKRGPTAKNIQYF,TRBD1,TRBV6-2/TRBV6-3,NA,TRBJ2-4
TGCAGCGTCGCGGGCGGGGGAAACTATGGCTACACCTTC,CSVAGGGNYGYTF,NA,TRBV29-1,NA,TRBJ1-2